Described below is a single TCR beta chain sequence and its context. Its antigen is unknown. This specimen belongs to a study of brain metastases from non-small cell lung cancer. Notes on the study in general: In nearly 65% of brain metastases, T-cell clones were expanded compared with matched primary tumors.

Per germline, CDR1 MNHNY and CDR2 SVGAGI (reference sequence). J lost 7 bases, V lost 6 bases, and 7 bases had no gene match. The CDR3 has 14 amino acids. Profiled with immunoSEQ multiplex PCR; TCRdb holds only in-frame clones, not every one. The data contain around 890 clones, 80% of them singletons. The specimen sequenced was tissue from a brain metastasis. The origin of this receptor is a donor at least 40 years old with non-small cell lung cancer. The V gene is TRBV6-6, the J gene TRBJ2-1; the match to TRBD1 covers 9 bases. This CDR3 is CASSPGQGLNEQFF. CDR3 DNA: TGTGCCAGCAGCCCGGGACAGGGTTTGAATGAGCAGTTCTTC.